This T cell receptor beta chain was recovered during a study of blood T cell repertoires in COVID-19. Sequenced by immunoSEQ multiplex PCR; TCRdb stores in-frame clones only, minus some. The sample contains about 280,000 clones, about 85% of which appear only once. The sequenced material came from peripheral blood. This receptor was taken from a woman between 50 and 59 years old who had recovered from COVID-19.

CDR3: CASSLSGGLRDEQYF. DNA of the CDR3: TGTGCCAGCAGTTTATCAGGGGGTCTCCGCGACGAGCAGTACTTC. The chain links TRBV27 to TRBJ2-7, with D perhaps TRBD1 (6 bases). Germline V gene sequence: CDR1 MNHEY, CDR2 SMNVEV (reference sequence). The ends were cut back, 0 bases at V and 5 bases at J, with 14 bases in the middle. The CDR3 is made up of 15 amino acids.